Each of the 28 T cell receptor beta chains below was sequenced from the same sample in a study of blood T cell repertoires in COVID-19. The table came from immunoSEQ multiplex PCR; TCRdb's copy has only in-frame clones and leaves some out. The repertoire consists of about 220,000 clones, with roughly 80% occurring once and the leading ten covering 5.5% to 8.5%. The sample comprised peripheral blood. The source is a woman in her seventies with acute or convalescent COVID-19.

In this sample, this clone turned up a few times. In DNA form, the CDR3 reads TGCGCCAGCACGGGGGGTGCAACTAATGAAAAACTGTTTTTT. Its translation is CASTGGATNEKLFF. The rearrangement links TRBV5-1 to TRBJ1-4; D possibly corresponds to TRBD1 (5 bases). Germline V gives CDR1 SGHRS, CDR2 YFSETQ. The CDR3 loop spans 14 amino acids. V dropped 6 bases and J dropped 0 bases, with 9 bases sitting between them.

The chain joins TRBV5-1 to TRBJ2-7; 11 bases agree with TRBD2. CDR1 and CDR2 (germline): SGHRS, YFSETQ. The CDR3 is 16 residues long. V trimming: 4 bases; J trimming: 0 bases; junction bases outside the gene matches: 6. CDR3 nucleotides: TGCGCCAGCAGCCCAGCTAGCGGGGGGACCTCCTACGAGCAGTACTTC. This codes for CASSPASGGTSYEQYF.

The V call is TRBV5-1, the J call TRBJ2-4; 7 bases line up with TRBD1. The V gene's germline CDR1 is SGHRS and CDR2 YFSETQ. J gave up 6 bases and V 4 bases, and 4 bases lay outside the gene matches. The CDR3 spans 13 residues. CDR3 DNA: TGCGCCAGCAGCAGAGGGGACAGAAACATTCAGTACTTC. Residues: CASSRGDRNIQYF.

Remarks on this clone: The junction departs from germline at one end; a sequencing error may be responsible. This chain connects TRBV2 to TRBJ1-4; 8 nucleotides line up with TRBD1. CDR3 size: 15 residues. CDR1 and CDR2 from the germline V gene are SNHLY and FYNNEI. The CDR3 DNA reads TGTGCCAGCACTGAATTTGGACAGGGCTCTGAAAAACTGTTTTTT. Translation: CASTEFGQGSEKLFF. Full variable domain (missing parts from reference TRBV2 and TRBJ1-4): EPEVTQTPSHQVTQMGQEVILRCVPISNHLYFYWYRQILGQKVEFLVSFYNNEISEKSEIFDDQFSVERPDGSNFTLKIRSTKLEDSAMYFCASTEFGQGSEKLFFGSGTQLSVL.

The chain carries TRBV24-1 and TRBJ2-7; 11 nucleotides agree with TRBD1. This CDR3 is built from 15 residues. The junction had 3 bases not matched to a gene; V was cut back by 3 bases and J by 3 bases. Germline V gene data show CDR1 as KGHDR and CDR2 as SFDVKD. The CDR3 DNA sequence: TGTGCCACCAGTGATGCCGGGACAGGGGGCTACGAGCAGTACTTC. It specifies CATSDAGTGGYEQYF.

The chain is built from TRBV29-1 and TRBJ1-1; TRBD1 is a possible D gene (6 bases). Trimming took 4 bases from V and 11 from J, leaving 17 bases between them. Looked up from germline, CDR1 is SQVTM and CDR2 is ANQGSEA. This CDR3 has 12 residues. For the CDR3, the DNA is TGCAGCGTTGTCAGGGTAGGGGGGGTGGCTTTCTTT. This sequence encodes CSVVRVGGVAFF.

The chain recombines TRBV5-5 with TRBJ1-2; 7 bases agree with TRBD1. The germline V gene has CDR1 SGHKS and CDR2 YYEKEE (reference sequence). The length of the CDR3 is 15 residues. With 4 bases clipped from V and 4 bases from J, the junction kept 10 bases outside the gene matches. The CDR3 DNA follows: TGTGCCAGCAGCACGGGACAGCAAGCTCTCTATGGCTACACCTTC. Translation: CASSTGQQALYGYTF.

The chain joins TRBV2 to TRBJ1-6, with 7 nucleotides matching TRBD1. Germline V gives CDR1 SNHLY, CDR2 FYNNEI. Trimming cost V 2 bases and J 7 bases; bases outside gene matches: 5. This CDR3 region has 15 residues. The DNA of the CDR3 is TGTGCCAGCAGTGAAAAGTCAGGGGGGAATTCACCCCTCCACTTT. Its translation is CASSEKSGGNSPLHF.

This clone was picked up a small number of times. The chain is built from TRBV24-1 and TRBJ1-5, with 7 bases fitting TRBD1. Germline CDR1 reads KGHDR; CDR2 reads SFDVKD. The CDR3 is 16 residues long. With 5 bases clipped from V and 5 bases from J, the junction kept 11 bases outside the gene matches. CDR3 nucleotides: TGTGCCACCAGTGGTCCCGGGACAGCCCTCGATCAGCCCCAGCATTTT. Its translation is CATSGPGTALDQPQHF.

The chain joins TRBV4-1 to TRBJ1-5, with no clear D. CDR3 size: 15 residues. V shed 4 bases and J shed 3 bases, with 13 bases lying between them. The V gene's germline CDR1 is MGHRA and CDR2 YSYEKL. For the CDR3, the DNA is TGCGCCAGCAGCCGGTCGGAGGTTGACAATCAGCCCCAGCATTTT. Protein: CASSRSEVDNQPQHF.

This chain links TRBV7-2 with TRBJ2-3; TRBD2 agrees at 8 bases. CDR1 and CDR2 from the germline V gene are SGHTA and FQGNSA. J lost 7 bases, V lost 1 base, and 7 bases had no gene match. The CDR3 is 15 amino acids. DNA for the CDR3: TGTGCCAGCAGCTTAGGTAGCGGGGATTGGAATACGCAGTATTTT. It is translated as CASSLGSGDWNTQYF.

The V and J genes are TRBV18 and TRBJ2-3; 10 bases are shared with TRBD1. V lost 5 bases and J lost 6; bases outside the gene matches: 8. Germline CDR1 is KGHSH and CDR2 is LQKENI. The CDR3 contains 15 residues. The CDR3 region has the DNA TGTGCCAGCTCATCACAGCCGACAGGGGGCGATACGCAGTATTTT. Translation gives CASSSQPTGGDTQYF.

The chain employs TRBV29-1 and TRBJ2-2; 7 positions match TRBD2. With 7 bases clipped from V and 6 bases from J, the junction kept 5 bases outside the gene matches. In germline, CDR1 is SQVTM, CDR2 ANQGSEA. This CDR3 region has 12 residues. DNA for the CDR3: TGCAGCGGGGGAGGGGTATCCGGGGAGCTGTTTTTT. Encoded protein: CSGGGVSGELFF.

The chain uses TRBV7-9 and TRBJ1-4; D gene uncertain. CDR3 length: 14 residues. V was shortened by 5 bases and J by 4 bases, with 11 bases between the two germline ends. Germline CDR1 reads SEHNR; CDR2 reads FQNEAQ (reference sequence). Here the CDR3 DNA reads TGTGCCAGCAGCGCGACTCCTTTTAATGAAAAACTGTTTTTT. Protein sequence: CASSATPFNEKLFF.

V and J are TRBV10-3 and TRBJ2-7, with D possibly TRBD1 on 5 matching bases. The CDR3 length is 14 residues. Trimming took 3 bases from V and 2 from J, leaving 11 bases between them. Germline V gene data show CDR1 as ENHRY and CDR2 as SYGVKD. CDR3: CAISDRAVPYEQYV. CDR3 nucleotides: TGTGCCATCAGTGACAGGGCGGTCCCCTACGAGCAGTACGTC.

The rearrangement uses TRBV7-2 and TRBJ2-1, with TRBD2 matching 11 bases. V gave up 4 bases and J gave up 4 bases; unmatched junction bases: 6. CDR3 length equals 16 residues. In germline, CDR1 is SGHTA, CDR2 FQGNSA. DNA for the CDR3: TGTGCCAGCAGCTCAGATAGCGGGGGGGCATACAATGAGCAGTTCTTC. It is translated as CASSSDSGGAYNEQFF. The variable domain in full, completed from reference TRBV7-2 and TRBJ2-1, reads GAGVSQSPSNKVTEKGKDVELRCDPISGHTALYWYRQSLGQGLEFLIYFQGNSAPDKSGLPSDRFSAERTGGSVSTLTIQRTQQEDSAVYLCASSSDSGGAYNEQFFGPGTRLTVL.

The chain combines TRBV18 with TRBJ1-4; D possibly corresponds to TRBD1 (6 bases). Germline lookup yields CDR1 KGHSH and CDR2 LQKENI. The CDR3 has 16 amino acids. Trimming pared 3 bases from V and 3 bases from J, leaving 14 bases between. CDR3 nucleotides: TGTGCCAGCTCACCCCGGGGGGGCCAGTCTAATGAAAAACTGTTTTTT. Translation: CASSPRGGQSNEKLFF.

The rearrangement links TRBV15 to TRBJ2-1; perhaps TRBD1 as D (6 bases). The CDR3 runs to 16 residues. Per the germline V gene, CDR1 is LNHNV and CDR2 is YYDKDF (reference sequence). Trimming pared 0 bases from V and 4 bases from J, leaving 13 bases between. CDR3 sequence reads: CATSRDRTGSYNEQFF. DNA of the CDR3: TGTGCCACCAGCAGAGATCGTACAGGGAGTTACAATGAGCAGTTCTTC.

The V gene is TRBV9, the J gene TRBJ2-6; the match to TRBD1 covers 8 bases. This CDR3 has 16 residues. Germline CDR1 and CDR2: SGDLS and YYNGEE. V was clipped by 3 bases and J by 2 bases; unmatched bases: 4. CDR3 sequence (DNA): TGTGCCAGCAGCGGGACAGGGAATGCTGGGGCCAACGTCCTGACTTTC. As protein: CASSGTGNAGANVLTF.

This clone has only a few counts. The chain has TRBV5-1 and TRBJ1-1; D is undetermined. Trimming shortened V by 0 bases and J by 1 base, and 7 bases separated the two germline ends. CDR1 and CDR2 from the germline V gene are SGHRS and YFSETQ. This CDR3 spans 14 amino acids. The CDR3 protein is CASSLAKQNTEAFF. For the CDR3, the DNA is TGCGCCAGCAGCTTGGCCAAGCAGAACACTGAAGCTTTCTTT.

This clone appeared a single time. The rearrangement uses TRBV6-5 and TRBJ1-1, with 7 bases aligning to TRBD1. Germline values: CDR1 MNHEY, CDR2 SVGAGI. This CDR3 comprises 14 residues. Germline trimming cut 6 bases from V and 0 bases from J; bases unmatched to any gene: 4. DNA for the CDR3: TGTGCCAGCAGACTACAGGGGATGAACACTGAAGCTTTCTTT. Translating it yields CASRLQGMNTEAFF.

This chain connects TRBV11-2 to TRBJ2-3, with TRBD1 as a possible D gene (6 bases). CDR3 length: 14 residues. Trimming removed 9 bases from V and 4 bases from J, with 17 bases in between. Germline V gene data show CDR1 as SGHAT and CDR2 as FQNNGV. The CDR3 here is CASHTGSRADTQYF. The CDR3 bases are TGTGCCAGTCATACAGGGTCGAGGGCAGATACGCAGTATTTT.

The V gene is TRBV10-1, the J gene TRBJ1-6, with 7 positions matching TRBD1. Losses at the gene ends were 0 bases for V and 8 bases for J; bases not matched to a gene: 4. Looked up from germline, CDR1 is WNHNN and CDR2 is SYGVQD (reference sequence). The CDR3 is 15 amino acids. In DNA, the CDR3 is TGCGCCAGCAGTGAGTCAACAGGGGAGGATTCACCCCTCCACTTT. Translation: CASSESTGEDSPLHF.

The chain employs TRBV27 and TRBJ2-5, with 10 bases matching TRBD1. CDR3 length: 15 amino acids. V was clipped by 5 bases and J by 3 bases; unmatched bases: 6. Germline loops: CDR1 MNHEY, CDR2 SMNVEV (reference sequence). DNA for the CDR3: TGTGCCAGCAGTCGGGACAGGGGTAGGGAAGAGACCCAGTACTTC. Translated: CASSRDRGREETQYF.

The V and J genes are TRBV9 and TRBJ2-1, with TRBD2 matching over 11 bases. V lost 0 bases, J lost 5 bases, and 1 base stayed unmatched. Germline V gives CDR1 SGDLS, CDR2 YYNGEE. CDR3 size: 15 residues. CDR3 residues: CASSVGLAGNNEQFF. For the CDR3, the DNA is TGTGCCAGCAGCGTAGGACTAGCGGGGAACAATGAGCAGTTCTTC.

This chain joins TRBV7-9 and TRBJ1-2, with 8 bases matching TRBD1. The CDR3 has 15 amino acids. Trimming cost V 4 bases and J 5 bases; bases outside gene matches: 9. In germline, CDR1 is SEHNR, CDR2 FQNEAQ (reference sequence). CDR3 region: CASSSFQGAGYGYTF. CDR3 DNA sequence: TGTGCCAGCAGCTCCTTCCAGGGGGCAGGGTATGGCTACACCTTC.

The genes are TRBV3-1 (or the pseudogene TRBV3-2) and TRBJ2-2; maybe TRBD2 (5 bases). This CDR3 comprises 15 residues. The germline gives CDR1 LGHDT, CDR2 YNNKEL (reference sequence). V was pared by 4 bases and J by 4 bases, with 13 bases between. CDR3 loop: CASSLGVRRTGELFF. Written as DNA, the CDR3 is TGTGCCAGCAGCCTCGGGGTTCGGCGCACCGGGGAGCTGTTTTTT.

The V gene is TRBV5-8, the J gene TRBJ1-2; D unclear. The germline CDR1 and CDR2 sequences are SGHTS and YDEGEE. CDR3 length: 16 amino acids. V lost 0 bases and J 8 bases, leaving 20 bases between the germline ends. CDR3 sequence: CASSLAFNQARPGYTF. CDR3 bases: TGTGCCAGCAGCTTGGCGTTTAACCAGGCCCGGCCAGGCTACACCTTC. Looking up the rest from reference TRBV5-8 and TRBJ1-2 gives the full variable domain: EAGVTQSPTHLIKTRGQQATLRCSPISGHTSVYWYQQALGLGLQFLLWYDEGEERNRGNFPPRFSGRQFPNYSSELNVNALELEDSALYLCASSLAFNQARPGYTFGSGTRLTVV.